This T cell receptor (beta chain) was observed in a study of cytomegalovirus exposure and HLA in healthy donors. PCR employed 60 Vbeta and 13 Jbeta primers. Repertoires were generated with immunoSEQ multiplex PCR, while TCRdb's copy carries only in-frame clones and drops some. Altogether just under 95,000 clones are present, roughly 86% being singletons, with the ten largest covering 5.6%. Trimming removed 5 bases at V and 1 base at J, with 14 bases between. The CDR3 spans 16 residues. The germline CDR1 and CDR2 sequences are PRHDT and FYEKMQ (reference sequence). The sequenced material came from PBMCs. The chain links TRBV13 to TRBJ2-2, with a tentative D call TRBD2 (6 bases). The clonotype was recovered from a woman aged 18-30 years in good health and CMV-seropositive. The CDR3 nucleotides are TGTGCCAGCAGCCCATCCGGGACTGTGAACACCGGGGAGCTGTTTTTT. Its translation: CASSPSGTVNTGELFF.